These 2 T cell receptor beta chains were all obtained from the same sample, sequenced in a study of blood T cell repertoires in COVID-19. TCRdb's copy holds only in-frame clones and misses some; the assay was immunoSEQ multiplex PCR. This sample has some 95,000 clones; about 88% occur once, and the top ten carry roughly 1.2%. Material for sequencing was peripheral blood. These receptors came from an older man with active or convalescent COVID-19.

V and J are TRBV5-8 and TRBJ2-1; perhaps TRBD2 as D (5 bases). The V gene lost 1 base and the J gene lost 9 bases, with 14 bases spanning the gap. CDR3 length: 14 residues. CDR1 SGHTS and CDR2 YDEGEE come from the germline V gene. DNA for the CDR3: TGTGCCAGCAGCTTGTTCGGGAAGACTGGTGAGCAGTTCTTC. Residues: CASSLFGKTGEQFF.

V is TRBV9 and J is TRBJ2-7, with TRBD1 identical over 11 bases. The trim removed 4 bases at V and 3 bases at J, leaving 6 bases unmatched. CDR3 length equals 15 residues. CDR1 is SGDLS, CDR2 YYNGEE, per germline. CDR3 loop: CASSIGQGASYEQYF. The DNA for the CDR3 is TGTGCCAGCAGCATAGGACAGGGGGCAAGCTACGAGCAGTACTTC.